This section outlines one TCR beta chain sequence together with its context. Its antigen is not known. Other DNA sequences of this sample code for an identical CDR3. Trimming at V came to 5 bases and at J to 4 bases, leaving 5 bases not matched to a gene. The CDR3 consists of 15 residues. Germline values: CDR1 SGHAT, CDR2 FQNNGV. Donors comprised healthy HIV-negative adults lacking recent acute infections or vaccinations. This sample stems from a study of shared clonotypes between healthy human individuals. Study-wide background: In total, the donors were two women and three men aged 18 to 49.

Study conclusions and caveats: Larger estimated richness was generally recorded for naive subsets relative to memory subsets.

In the original processing: ImmunoSEQ gave junction-only sequences without quality scores, so filtering differed. Assay used: immunoSEQ multiplex PCR; TCRdb lists only in-frame clones, some missing. That table is the source of V, J and clone size, and D and trimming were worked out from the DNA. This sample yields around 1.1 million clones, of which approximately 75% are seen a single time; over 0.8% belongs to the top ten. The source material was memory CD4+ T cells from PBMCs. The subset is: CD45RA-negative fraction. The source of this sequence is a man between 18 and 29 years old in good health. Some clones in this sample may be carry-over from other donors' samples. This chain links TRBV11-2 with TRBJ2-7; TRBD2 agrees at 13 bases. The CDR3 DNA is TGTGCCAGCAGCCAAGGACTAGCGGGAGTATACGAGCAGTACTTC. Protein product: CASSQGLAGVYEQYF.